A single sample gave rise to the 20 T cell receptor beta chains below, sequenced in a study of blood T cell repertoires in COVID-19. The method was immunoSEQ multiplex PCR; TCRdb's version includes in-frame clones alone and lacks a portion of them. Altogether a few hundred thousand clones are present, around 86% being singletons, with the ten largest covering about 5%. The specimen sequenced was PBMCs or T cells enriched from blood (not recorded which). The source is a woman aged 50 to 65 who had recovered from COVID-19.

The chain joins TRBV5-6 to TRBJ2-3; unclear D gene. The germline gives CDR1 SGHDT, CDR2 YYEEEE. V lost 3 bases and J lost 4, with 9 bases in between. The CDR3 totals 13 residues. CDR3 DNA sequence: TGTGCCAGCAGCTCCTCCCTCTCAGATACGCAGTATTTT. Translated: CASSSSLSDTQYF.

This clone has only one observation. Written as DNA, the CDR3 is TGTGCCAGCAGCTCCTATGGACAGGGGGCGCGAGAGCAGTACTTC. Protein sequence: CASSSYGQGAREQYF. The J gene is TRBJ2-7, the V gene TRBV7-2; 11 positions match TRBD1. V lost 4 bases and J lost 7; bases outside the gene matches: 9. The CDR3 runs 15 residues. The germline V gene encodes CDR1 SGHTA and CDR2 FQGNSA.

This clone occurred a few times. The chain employs TRBV18 and TRBJ1-4; no reliable D call. V was cut by 2 bases and J by 4 bases, with 11 bases left in between. The length of the CDR3 is 15 residues. Germline V gene sequence: CDR1 KGHSH, CDR2 LQKENI. The CDR3 DNA reads TGTGCCAGCTCACCAAGACTGATTGATAATGAAAAACTGTTTTTT. This encodes CASSPRLIDNEKLFF.

This chain joins TRBV30 and TRBJ1-1; D is ambiguous. The germline CDR1 and CDR2 sequences are GTSNPN and SVGIG (reference sequence). The CDR3 is 11 residues long. With 4 bases removed from V and 1 base from J, the gap between germline ends came to 4 bases. The CDR3 sequence is CAWNKNTEAFF. As DNA, the CDR3 is TGTGCCTGGAACAAGAACACTGAAGCTTTCTTT.

The chain uses TRBV7-8 and TRBJ2-1; D not certain. CDR1 SGHVS and CDR2 FQNEAQ come from the germline V gene. Trimming stripped 5 bases from V and 11 bases from J, with 10 bases between. This CDR3 has 11 amino acids. CDR3 DNA sequence: TGTGCCAGCAGCCCACGGTTCCAGCAGTTCTTC. It is translated as CASSPRFQQFF.

The genes are TRBV7-2 and TRBJ2-1; TRBD2 aligns across 7 bases. The V gene's germline CDR1 is SGHTA and CDR2 FQGNSA. CDR3 size: 15 residues. The ends lost 5 bases at V and 8 bases at J; junction bases unmatched: 12. CDR3: CASSAWRENTDEQFF. In nucleotides, the CDR3 is TGTGCCAGCAGCGCCTGGCGGGAGAATACGGATGAGCAGTTCTTC.

CDR3 DNA: TGTGCCAGCAGCTTAGGTAACAGGGGAGGCACTGAAGCTTTCTTT. Translation gives CASSLGNRGGTEAFF. V is TRBV7-2 and J is TRBJ1-1, with 7 bases that match TRBD1. J was trimmed by 4 bases and V by 1 base; bases with no gene match: 6. This CDR3 is 15 amino acids long. Germline-derived CDR1 and CDR2 are SGHTA and FQGNSA.

V is TRBV3-1 (or the pseudogene TRBV3-2) and J is TRBJ1-2, with D maybe TRBD1 (5 bases). The CDR3 totals 14 residues. The V end lost 2 bases, the J end lost 3 bases, and 10 bases lay between the germline ends. The germline gives CDR1 LGHDT, CDR2 YNNKEL (reference sequence). As DNA, the CDR3 is TGTGCCAGCAGCCAATTAGGGGTCTACTATGGCTACACCTTC. It yields the protein CASSQLGVYYGYTF.

The V gene is TRBV30, the J gene TRBJ1-2; a weak D match, TRBD1 (6 bases). Germline V gene lookup returns CDR1 GTSNPN and CDR2 SVGIG (reference sequence). There are 14 residues in the CDR3. V lost 3 bases and J 1 base, leaving 12 bases between the germline ends. The CDR3 reads CAWSGQWINYGYTF. CDR3 nucleotides: TGTGCCTGGAGCGGACAGTGGATTAACTATGGCTACACCTTC.

The V and J genes are TRBV5-1 and TRBJ1-2, with D possibly matching TRBD1 (5 bases). The CDR3 spans 14 residues. Germline CDR1 is SGHRS and CDR2 is YFSETQ. V was trimmed by 4 bases and J by 2 bases, leaving 12 bases between them. Here the CDR3 reads CASSARQLNYGYTF. The DNA for the CDR3 is TGCGCCAGCAGCGCGAGACAGCTAAACTATGGCTACACCTTC.

The chain uses TRBV9 and TRBJ2-5, with D perhaps TRBD2 (6 bases). The V end was cut by 0 bases, the J end by 3 bases, with 12 bases between. The CDR3 totals 15 residues. The germline gives CDR1 SGDLS, CDR2 YYNGEE. The CDR3 is CASSVGSGEEETQYF. In DNA, the CDR3 is TGTGCCAGCAGCGTAGGGTCCGGGGAGGAAGAGACCCAGTACTTC.

The sample holds a few counts of this clone. V gene TRBV18 combines with J gene TRBJ1-5; 10 bases are a match to TRBD1. This CDR3 has 15 amino acids. The V and J ends lost 4 bases and 4 bases, in that order; junction bases with no gene match: 4. Germline lookup yields CDR1 KGHSH and CDR2 LQKENI. The CDR3 spells CASSQGTGVNQPQHF. CDR3 DNA: TGTGCCAGCTCACAAGGGACAGGGGTTAATCAGCCCCAGCATTTT.

The V and J genes are TRBV30 and TRBJ1-1; D is ambiguous. This CDR3 comprises 12 residues. V was trimmed by 1 base and J by 1 base, leaving 4 bases between them. Per germline, CDR1 GTSNPN and CDR2 SVGIG (reference sequence). The CDR3 reads CAWSDGNTEAFF. For the CDR3, the DNA is TGTGCCTGGAGTGACGGGAACACTGAAGCTTTCTTT.

V usage is TRBV6-2 or TRBV6-3 and J usage is TRBJ1-6; the D is unclear. Germline CDR1 is MNHEY and CDR2 is SVGEGT. With 2 bases removed from V and 5 bases from J, the gap between germline ends came to 16 bases. The CDR3 sequence is 17 residues long. CDR3 bases: TGTGCCAGCAGTTACCTTCCCAGCCCGGGGAATAATTCACCCCTCCACTTT. Amino acids: CASSYLPSPGNNSPLHF.

The chain uses TRBV13 and TRBJ1-2; 8 bases are shared with TRBD1. Germline loops: CDR1 PRHDT, CDR2 FYEKMQ (reference sequence). With V trimmed by 4 bases and J by 2 bases, 3 bases remained unmatched. There are 14 residues in the CDR3. This chain's CDR3 is CASSWSGGNYGYTF. The DNA for the CDR3 is TGTGCCAGCAGCTGGTCAGGGGGCAACTATGGCTACACCTTC. Full variable domain (rest looked up from reference TRBV13 and TRBJ1-2): AAGVIQSPRHLIKEKRETATLKCYPIPRHDTVYWYQQGPGQDPQFLISFYEKMQSDKGSIPDRFSAQQFSDYHSELNMSSLELGDSALYFCASSWSGGNYGYTFGSGTRLTVV.

This chain joins TRBV3-1 (or the pseudogene TRBV3-2) and TRBJ1-1, with D maybe TRBD1 (6 bases). Germline V lookup: CDR1 LGHDT, CDR2 YNNKEL (reference sequence). This CDR3 has 15 amino acids. With 5 bases removed from V and 0 bases from J, the gap between germline ends came to 13 bases. The CDR3 nucleotides read TGTGCCAGCAGCTATGGGCAGGGGATGAACACTGAAGCTTTCTTT. Translation gives CASSYGQGMNTEAFF.

This clone was picked up one time. The V gene is TRBV18, the J gene TRBJ1-1, with D uncertain. Trimming shortened V by 0 bases and J by 7 bases, and 9 bases separated the two germline ends. CDR3 length equals 13 residues. Per germline, CDR1 KGHSH and CDR2 LQKENI. The CDR3 reads CASSPPRSDEAFF. Written as DNA, the CDR3 is TGTGCCAGCTCACCACCGAGGTCAGATGAAGCTTTCTTT.

This clone was recorded a few times. This chain links TRBV6-5 with TRBJ1-2; 9 positions match TRBD1. The V segment lost 2 bases and the J segment 4 bases; nucleotides outside the gene matches: 5. This CDR3 is 15 amino acids long. CDR1 and CDR2 (germline): MNHEY, SVGAGI. CDR3 amino acids: CASSYRGQGAYGYTF. CDR3 DNA sequence: TGTGCCAGCAGTTACCGGGGACAGGGTGCCTATGGCTACACCTTC.

The chain links TRBV19 to TRBJ1-3; D gene uncertain. The CDR3 covers 17 residues. Germline-derived CDR1 and CDR2 are LNHDA and SQIVND (reference sequence). V gave up 6 bases and J gave up 2 bases, with 20 bases separating them. CDR3 loop: CASRSHAGGSTGNTIYF. CDR3 bases: TGTGCCAGTAGATCCCATGCCGGCGGGTCAACTGGAAACACCATATATTTT.

V and J are TRBV30 and TRBJ1-6; 8 nucleotides match TRBD1. The V gene's germline CDR1 is GTSNPN and CDR2 SVGIG (reference sequence). The CDR3 consists of 13 residues. V lost 5 bases to trimming and J lost 10 bases; unmatched junction nucleotides: 7. The CDR3 protein is CAWGNSGGSPLHF. In DNA form, the CDR3 reads TGTGCCTGGGGGAACTCAGGGGGCTCACCCCTCCACTTT.